Sequencing of this T cell receptor beta chain was carried out in a study of T cells after yellow fever vaccination. For the study at large: Where fractions had low cell numbers, libraries were prepared from them with the SMART-Seq v4 Ultra Low Input RNA kit. Points from the study as a whole: Within FACS-sorted repertoires, abundant clonotypes contaminating from the bulk population could be present. Clones that expanded after primary vaccination mostly reappeared after the booster (approximately 96% CD4, approximately 87% CD8).

Universal primer sites and UMIs were introduced during 5'RACE template-switching synthesis of TCR cDNA. TCRdb re-called the 5' RACE reads through MiXCR, storing one row per CDR3 protein. The sample has about 75,000 distinct CDR3 sequences; around 7.8% are singletons. Germline lookup yields CDR1 SQVTM and CDR2 ANQGSEA. Trimming removed 3 bases from V and 7 bases from J; junction bases left unmatched: 10. This CDR3 spans 15 amino acids. Comments on this clonotype: The target antigen is unknown.

The sequence derives from a man between 18 and 29 years old who received the YFV17D yellow fever vaccine. The chain employs TRBV29-1 and TRBJ2-2, with 8 nucleotides matching TRBD2. The sample consisted of CD8+ T cells sorted from PBMCs, taken around 10 days after the first yellow fever vaccination. The CDR3 reads CSVEIAGLVIGELFF. CDR3 bases: TGCAGCGTTGAGATAGCGGGGTTGGTCATCGGGGAGCTGTTTTTT.